This TCR beta chain derives from a study of T cell responses to AZD1222 COVID-19 vaccine. Study observations and caveats: Regions left unmutated in variants are reportedly the target of nearly half of spike-specific TCRs. Seropositivity was recorded at baseline in only 6 or 7 AZD1222 recipients.

The CDR3 length is 13 residues. V dropped 6 bases and J dropped 1 base, with 9 bases sitting between them. This clone was found once. As yet, its antigen is unknown. Repertoires were generated with immunoSEQ multiplex PCR, while TCRdb's copy carries only in-frame clones and drops some. The sample lists roughly 80,000 clones, over 85% seen once, with more than 4% in the top ten. The rearrangement uses TRBV12-3 or TRBV12-4 and TRBJ2-5; D is possibly TRBD2 (6 bases). The sequences come from peripheral blood, collected on day 0 of AZD1222 vaccination. The receptor was derived from an adult in good health. The CDR3 is CASSLGLQETQYF. CDR3 bases: TGTGCCAGCAGCTTGGGACTCCAAGAGACCCAGTACTTC.